The 8 T cell receptor beta chains given below trace back to one sample, sequenced in a study of T cell responses to AZD1222 COVID-19 vaccine. TCRdb's copy holds only in-frame clones and misses some; the assay was immunoSEQ multiplex PCR. This sample has approximately 190,000 clones, with approximately 93% found just once. The source was peripheral blood, collected 28 days after the second AZD1222 dose. The receptor set was obtained from an adult who received the AZD1222 COVID-19 vaccine.

This clone occurred once. Additional DNA sequences in this sample encode the identical CDR3. The CDR3 region has the DNA TGTGCCAGCAGCCAAGTGAACACTGAAGCTTTCTTT. This codes for CASSQVNTEAFF. The chain carries TRBV3-1 (or the pseudogene TRBV3-2) and TRBJ1-1, with D hard to call. CDR3 length: 12 residues. Per germline, CDR1 LGHDT and CDR2 YNNKEL (reference sequence). Trimming cost V 1 base and J 0 bases, with 0 bases left between them.

V usage is TRBV10-3 and J usage is TRBJ1-1; D is possibly TRBD1 (5 bases). CDR3 length equals 13 residues. CDR1 and CDR2 (germline): ENHRY, SYGVKD. Trimming shortened V by 5 bases and J by 5 bases, and 12 bases separated the two germline ends. The CDR3 DNA reads as TGTGCCATCAGTTCCGGGGGAGAAACTGAAGCTTTCTTT. The encoded protein is CAISSGGETEAFF.

V and J are TRBV15 and TRBJ2-6, with D maybe TRBD1 (5 bases). The V end was cut by 0 bases, the J end by 0 bases, with 12 bases between. Per germline, CDR1 LNHNV and CDR2 YYDKDF (reference sequence). The CDR3 sequence is 18 residues long. CDR3 coding DNA: TGTGCCACCAGCAGAGAACAGGTGACCTACTCTGGGGCCAACGTCCTGACTTTC. Translation gives CATSREQVTYSGANVLTF.

The CDR3 reads CASSLRRGNEQFF. As DNA, the CDR3 is TGTGCCAGCAGTTTACGTCGGGGCAATGAGCAGTTCTTC. The V and J genes are TRBV12-3 or TRBV12-4 and TRBJ2-1; the D gene is possibly TRBD2 (5 bases). V gave up 2 bases and J gave up 6 bases, with 8 bases separating them. This CDR3 has 13 amino acids.

The sample holds one count of this clone. The rearrangement links TRBV24-1 to TRBJ2-1; 12 bases match TRBD2. The CDR3 spans 13 residues. Trimming at V came to 3 bases and at J to 12 bases, leaving 2 bases not matched to a gene. Germline values: CDR1 KGHDR, CDR2 SFDVKD. This CDR3 reads CATSDPTSGGQFF. CDR3 nucleotides: TGTGCCACCAGTGATCCGACTAGCGGGGGGCAGTTCTTC.

V is TRBV5-1 and J is TRBJ1-6, with D possibly being TRBD1 (5 bases). The CDR3 extends over 13 amino acids. The V end was cut by 8 bases, the J end by 7 bases, with 13 bases between. Germline V gives CDR1 SGHRS, CDR2 YFSETQ. CDR3 bases: TGCGCCAGTAGGGGAGGGGAGAATTCACCCCTCCACTTT. Translating it yields CASRGGENSPLHF. Using reference TRBV5-1 and TRBJ1-6 for the parts outside the CDR3, the full variable domain is KAGVTQTPRYLIKTRGQQVTLSCSPISGHRSVSWYQQTPGQGLQFLFEYFSETQRNKGNFPGRFSGRQFSNSRSEMNVSTLELGDSALYLCASRGGENSPLHFGNGTRLTVT.

The gene calls are TRBV6-5 and TRBJ1-2; 7 bases are shared with TRBD1. Germline trimming cut 4 bases from V and 2 bases from J; bases unmatched to any gene: 4. CDR3 size: 14 residues. The V gene's germline CDR1 is MNHEY and CDR2 SVGAGI. The CDR3 nucleotides are TGTGCCAGCAGTTGGGAACAGGGGAACTATGGCTACACCTTC. Translated: CASSWEQGNYGYTF.

The chain has TRBV3-1 (or the pseudogene TRBV3-2) and TRBJ2-1; no definite D call. The length of the CDR3 is 15 residues. V was cut by 0 bases and J by 8 bases, with 14 bases left in between. Germline CDR1 and CDR2: LGHDT and YNNKEL (reference sequence). The CDR3 reads CASSQDHSWADEQFF. The CDR3 nucleotides are TGTGCCAGCAGCCAAGATCATTCGTGGGCGGATGAGCAGTTCTTC.